This entry concerns a single TCR beta chain. Germline CDR1 and CDR2: LGHDT and YNNKEL (reference sequence). J lost 0 bases, V lost 3 bases, and 3 bases had no gene match. This CDR3 is built from 17 residues. These data are taken from a study of early T cells in non-severe SARS-CoV-2 infection. Study at large: Sequenced bulk RNA came from whole blood that was unsorted, and chains were unpaired.

TCRdb redid the calling of the 5' RACE reads with MiXCR, one entry per CDR3 protein. Among under 60,000 distinct CDR3 sequences listed, approximately 8% were seen once. The genes are TRBV3-1 and TRBJ2-3, with 13 bases fitting TRBD2. The receptor comes from an adult who was a healthcare worker with PCR-confirmed SARS-CoV-2 infection or an uninfected control (not recorded which). The sequencing sample was made of whole blood. The CDR3 bases are TGTGCCAGCAGCCAGAGACTAGCGGGGGGTAGCACAGATACGCAGTATTTT. Its translation: CASSQRLAGGSTDTQYF.